The subject of this entry is one T cell receptor beta chain. One entry per CDR3 protein, called by TCRdb with MiXCR from the RT-PCR reads. The profile covers roughly 960,000 distinct CDR3 sequences, with about 20% appearing a single time and around 6% taken by the ten largest. These data come from a study of patients and donors after allogeneic stem cell transplantation. The CDR3 has 14 residues. Per the germline V gene, CDR1 is LGHDT and CDR2 is YNNKEL (reference sequence). V was pared by 3 bases and J by 6 bases, with 11 bases between. This rearrangement joins TRBV3-1 to TRBJ2-2; no clear D gene. What was sequenced was blood, either unsorted or a sorted T cell fraction (not recorded which). This TCR was sampled from a human donor who was either an allogeneic HSCT recipient or a stem cell or donor lymphocyte infusion donor (not recorded which). It is not recorded whose cells these are; they may come from a transplant donor. The CDR3 region is CASSHRTRSGELFF. The CDR3 DNA reads TGTGCCAGCAGCCACCGCACTCGGTCCGGGGAGCTGTTTTTT.